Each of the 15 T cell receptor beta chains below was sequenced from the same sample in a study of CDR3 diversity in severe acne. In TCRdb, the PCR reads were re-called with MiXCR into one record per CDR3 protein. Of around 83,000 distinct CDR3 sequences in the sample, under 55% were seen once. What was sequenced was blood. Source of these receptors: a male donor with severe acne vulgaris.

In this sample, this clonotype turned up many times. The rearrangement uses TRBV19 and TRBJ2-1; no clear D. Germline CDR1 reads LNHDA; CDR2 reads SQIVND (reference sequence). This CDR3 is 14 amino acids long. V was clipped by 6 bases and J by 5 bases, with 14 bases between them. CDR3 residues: CASRENTLNNEQFF. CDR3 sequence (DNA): TGTGCCAGTAGGGAAAATACTCTAAACAATGAGCAGTTCTTC.

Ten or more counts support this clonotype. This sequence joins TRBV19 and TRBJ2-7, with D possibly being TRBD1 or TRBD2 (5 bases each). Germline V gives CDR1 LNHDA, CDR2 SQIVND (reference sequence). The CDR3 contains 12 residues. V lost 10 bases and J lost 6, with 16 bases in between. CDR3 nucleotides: TGTGCCACCCTACCAATTGGGGGCGAGCAGTACGTC. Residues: CATLPIGGEQYV.

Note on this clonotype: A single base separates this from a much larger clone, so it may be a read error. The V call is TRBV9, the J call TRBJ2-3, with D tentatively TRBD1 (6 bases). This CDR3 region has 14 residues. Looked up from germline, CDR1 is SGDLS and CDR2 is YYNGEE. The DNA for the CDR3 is TGTACCAGCAGCGTACAGGGCTTGGATGATACGCAGTATTTT. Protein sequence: CTSSVQGLDDTQYF.

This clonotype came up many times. Here the CDR3 reads CASSLAAPGLAGEAYNEQFF. The CDR3 coding sequence is TGTGCCAGCAGCTTAGCCGCCCCTGGACTAGCGGGAGAGGCTTACAATGAGCAGTTCTTC. The chain couples TRBV11-3 to TRBJ2-1; TRBD2 agrees at 13 bases. Germline CDR1 and CDR2: SGHNT and YENEEA. Unmatched junction bases numbered 13, after V lost 1 base and J lost 4 bases. The CDR3 covers 20 residues.

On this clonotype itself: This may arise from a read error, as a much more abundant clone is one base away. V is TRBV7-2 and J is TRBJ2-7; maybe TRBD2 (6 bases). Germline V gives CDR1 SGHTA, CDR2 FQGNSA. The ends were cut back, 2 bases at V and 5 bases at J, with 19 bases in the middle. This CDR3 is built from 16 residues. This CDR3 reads CASSLNYAGSRHEQYF. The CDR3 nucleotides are TGTGCCAGCAGCTTAAATTACGCGGGAAGTAGGCACGAGCAGTACTTC.

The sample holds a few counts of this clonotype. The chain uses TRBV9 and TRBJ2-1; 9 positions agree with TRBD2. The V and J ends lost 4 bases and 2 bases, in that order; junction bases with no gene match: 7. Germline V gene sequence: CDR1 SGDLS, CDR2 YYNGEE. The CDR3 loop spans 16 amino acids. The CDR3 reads CASSPLAGHAYNEQFF. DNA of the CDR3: TGTGCCAGCAGCCCCCTAGCGGGACACGCCTACAATGAGCAGTTCTTC.

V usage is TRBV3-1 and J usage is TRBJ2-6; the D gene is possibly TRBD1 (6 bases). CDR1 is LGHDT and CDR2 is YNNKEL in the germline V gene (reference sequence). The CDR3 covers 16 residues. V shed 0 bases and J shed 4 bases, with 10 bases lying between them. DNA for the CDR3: TGTGCCAGCAGCCAAGAGGGGGCGCGGGGGGCCAACGTCCTGACTTTC. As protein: CASSQEGARGANVLTF. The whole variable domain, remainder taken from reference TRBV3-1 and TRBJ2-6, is DTAVSQTPKYLVTQMGNDKSIKCEQNLGHDTMYWYKQDSKKFLKIMFSYNNKELIINETVPNRFSPKSPDKAHLNLHINSLELGDSAVYFCASSQEGARGANVLTFGAGSRLTVL.

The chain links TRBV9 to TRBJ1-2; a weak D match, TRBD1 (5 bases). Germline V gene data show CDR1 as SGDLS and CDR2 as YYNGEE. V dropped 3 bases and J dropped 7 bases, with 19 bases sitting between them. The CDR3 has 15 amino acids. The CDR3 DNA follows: TGTGCCAGCAGCGCCACGACAGATAACAGGTTTGGCTACACCTTC. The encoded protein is CASSATTDNRFGYTF.

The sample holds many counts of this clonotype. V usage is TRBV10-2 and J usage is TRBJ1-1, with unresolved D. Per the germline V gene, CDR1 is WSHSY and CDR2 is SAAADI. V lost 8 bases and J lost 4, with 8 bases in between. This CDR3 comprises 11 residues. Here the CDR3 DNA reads TGCGCCAGCCAAACGGGCACTGAAGCTTTCTTT. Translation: CASQTGTEAFF.

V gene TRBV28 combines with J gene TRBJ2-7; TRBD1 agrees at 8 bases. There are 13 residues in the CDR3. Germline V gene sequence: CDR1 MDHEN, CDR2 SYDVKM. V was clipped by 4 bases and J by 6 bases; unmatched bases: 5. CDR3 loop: CASSWSGGGEQYF. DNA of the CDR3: TGTGCCAGCAGTTGGTCAGGGGGCGGCGAGCAGTACTTC.

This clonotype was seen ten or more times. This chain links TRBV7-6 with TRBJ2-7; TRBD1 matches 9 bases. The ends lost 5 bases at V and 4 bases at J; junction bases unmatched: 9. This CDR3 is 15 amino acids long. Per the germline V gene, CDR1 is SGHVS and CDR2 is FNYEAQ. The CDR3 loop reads CASSAVQGADYEQYF. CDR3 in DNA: TGTGCCAGCAGCGCCGTACAGGGGGCTGATTACGAGCAGTACTTC.

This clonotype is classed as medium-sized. In DNA, the CDR3 is TGTGCCAGCAGCGGCCGGGATTCCTCCTACGAGCAGTACTTC. Its protein is CASSGRDSSYEQYF. The chain recombines TRBV9 with TRBJ2-7, with a tentative D call TRBD2 (5 bases). The CDR3 covers 14 residues. Trimming pared 3 bases from V and 0 bases from J, leaving 10 bases between. Germline V gene sequence: CDR1 SGDLS, CDR2 YYNGEE.

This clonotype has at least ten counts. CDR3 region: CASSFLNEQFF. CDR3 bases: TGTGCCAGCAGCTTTCTAAATGAGCAGTTCTTC. The chain couples TRBV11-1 to TRBJ2-1; D gene unclear. The CDR3 covers 11 residues. Between the trimmed V and J ends, which lost 3 bases and 7 bases, there was a span of 4 bases. CDR1 is SGHAT, CDR2 FQDESV, per germline (reference sequence).

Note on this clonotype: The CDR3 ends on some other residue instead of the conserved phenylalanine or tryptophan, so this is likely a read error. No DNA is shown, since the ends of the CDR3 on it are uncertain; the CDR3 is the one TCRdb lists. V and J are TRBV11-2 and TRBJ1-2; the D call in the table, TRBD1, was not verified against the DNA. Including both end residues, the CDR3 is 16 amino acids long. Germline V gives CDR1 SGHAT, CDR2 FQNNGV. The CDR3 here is CASSPIAGTTFYGCTS.

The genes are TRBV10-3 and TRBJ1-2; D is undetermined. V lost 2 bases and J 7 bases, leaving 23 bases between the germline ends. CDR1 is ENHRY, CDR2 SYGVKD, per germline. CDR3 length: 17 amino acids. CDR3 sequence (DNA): TGTGCCATCAGTGAGCCCACCGATCCAACTGGGTCCCGTGGCTACACCTTC. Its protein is CAISEPTDPTGSRGYTF.